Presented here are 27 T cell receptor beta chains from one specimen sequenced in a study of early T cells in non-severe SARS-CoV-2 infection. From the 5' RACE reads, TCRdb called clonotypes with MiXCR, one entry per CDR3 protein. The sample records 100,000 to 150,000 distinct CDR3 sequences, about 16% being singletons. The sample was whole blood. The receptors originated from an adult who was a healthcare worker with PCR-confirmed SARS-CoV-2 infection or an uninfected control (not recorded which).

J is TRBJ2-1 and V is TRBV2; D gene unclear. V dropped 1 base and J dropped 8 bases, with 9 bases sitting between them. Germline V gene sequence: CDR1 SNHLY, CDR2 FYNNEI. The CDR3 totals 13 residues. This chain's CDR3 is CASSEGLAHEQFF. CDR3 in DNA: TGTGCCAGCAGTGAAGGGTTGGCCCATGAGCAGTTCTTC.

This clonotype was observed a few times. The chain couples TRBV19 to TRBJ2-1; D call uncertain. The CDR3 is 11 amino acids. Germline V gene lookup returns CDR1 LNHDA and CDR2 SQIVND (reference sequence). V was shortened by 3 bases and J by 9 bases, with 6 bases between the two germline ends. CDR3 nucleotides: TGTGCCAGTAGTATCAGGTCTGAGCAGTTCTTC. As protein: CASSIRSEQFF.

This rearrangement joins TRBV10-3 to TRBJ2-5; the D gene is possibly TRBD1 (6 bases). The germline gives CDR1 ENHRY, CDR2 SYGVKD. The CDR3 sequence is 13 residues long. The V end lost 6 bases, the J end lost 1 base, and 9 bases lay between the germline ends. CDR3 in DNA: TGTGCCATCAGCCCGGACAGCCAAGAGACCCAGTACTTC. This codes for CAISPDSQETQYF.

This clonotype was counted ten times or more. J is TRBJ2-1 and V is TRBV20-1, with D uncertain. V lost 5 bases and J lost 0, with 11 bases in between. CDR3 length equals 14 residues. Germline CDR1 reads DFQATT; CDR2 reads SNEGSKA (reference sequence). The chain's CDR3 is CSAQAPNSYNEQFF. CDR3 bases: TGCAGTGCTCAAGCCCCAAACTCCTACAATGAGCAGTTCTTC.

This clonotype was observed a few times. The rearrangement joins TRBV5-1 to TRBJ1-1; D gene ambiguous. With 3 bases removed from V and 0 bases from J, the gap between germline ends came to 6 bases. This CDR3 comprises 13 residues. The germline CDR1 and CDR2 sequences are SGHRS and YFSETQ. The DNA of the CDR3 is TGCGCCAGCAGCTCGTCCGTGAACACTGAAGCTTTCTTT. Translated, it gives CASSSSVNTEAFF.

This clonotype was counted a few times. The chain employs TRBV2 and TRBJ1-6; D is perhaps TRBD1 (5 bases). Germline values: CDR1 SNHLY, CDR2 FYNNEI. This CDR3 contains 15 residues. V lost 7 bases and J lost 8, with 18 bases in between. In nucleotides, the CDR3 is TGTGCCAGCACCCTCCGGGACGGAGTTTATTCACCCCTCCACTTT. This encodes CASTLRDGVYSPLHF.

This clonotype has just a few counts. The CDR3 nucleotides are TGCGCCAGCAGCTTCCGTTGGGGAGAGACCCAGTACTTC. It codes for CASSFRWGETQYF. The V and J genes are TRBV5-1 and TRBJ2-5; no clear D gene. Germline CDR1 SGHRS, CDR2 YFSETQ. The ends were cut back, 2 bases at V and 4 bases at J, with 9 bases in the middle. The CDR3 totals 13 residues.

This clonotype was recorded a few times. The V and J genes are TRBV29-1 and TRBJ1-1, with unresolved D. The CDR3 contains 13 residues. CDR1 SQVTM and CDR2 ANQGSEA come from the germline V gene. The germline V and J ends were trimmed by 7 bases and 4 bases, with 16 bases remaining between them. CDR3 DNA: TGCAGCGCCGAACGGCTGGGAGCCACTGAAGCTTTCTTT. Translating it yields CSAERLGATEAFF. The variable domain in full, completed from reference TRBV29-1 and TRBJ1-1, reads SAVISQKPSRDICQRGTSLTIQCQVDSQVTMMFWYRQQPGQSLTLIATANQGSEATYESGFVIDKFPISRPNLTFSTLTVSNMSPEDSSIYLCSAERLGATEAFFGQGTRLTVV.

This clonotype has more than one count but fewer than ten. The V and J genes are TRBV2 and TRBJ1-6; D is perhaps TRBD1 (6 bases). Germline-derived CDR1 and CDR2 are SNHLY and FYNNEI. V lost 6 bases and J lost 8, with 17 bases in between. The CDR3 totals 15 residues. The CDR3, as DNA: TGTGCCAGCAGCTACAAGGACACAGGGTATTCACCCCTCCACTTT. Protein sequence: CASSYKDTGYSPLHF.

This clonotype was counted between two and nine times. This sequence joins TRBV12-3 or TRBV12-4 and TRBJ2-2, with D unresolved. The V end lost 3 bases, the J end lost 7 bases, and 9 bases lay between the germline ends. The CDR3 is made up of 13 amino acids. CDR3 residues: CASSFTQLGELFF. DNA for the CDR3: TGTGCCAGCAGTTTCACCCAGCTCGGGGAGCTGTTTTTT.

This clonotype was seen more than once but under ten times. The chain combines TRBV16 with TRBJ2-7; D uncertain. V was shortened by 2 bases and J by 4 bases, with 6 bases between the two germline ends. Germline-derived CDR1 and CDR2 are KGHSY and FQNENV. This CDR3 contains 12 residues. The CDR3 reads CASSQMGYEQYF. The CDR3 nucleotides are TGTGCCAGCAGCCAAATGGGATACGAGCAGTACTTC. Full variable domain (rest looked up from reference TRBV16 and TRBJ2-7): GEEVAQTPKHLVRGEGQKAKLYCAPIKGHSYVFWYQQVLKNEFKFLISFQNENVFDETGMPKERFSAKCLPNSPCSLEIQATKLEDSAVYFCASSQMGYEQYFGPGTRLTVT.

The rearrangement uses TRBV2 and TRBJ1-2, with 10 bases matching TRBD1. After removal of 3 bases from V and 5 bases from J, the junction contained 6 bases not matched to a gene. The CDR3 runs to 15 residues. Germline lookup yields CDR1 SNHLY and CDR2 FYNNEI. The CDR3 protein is CASSDSGGQGYGYTF. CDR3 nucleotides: TGTGCCAGCAGTGATTCTGGGGGACAGGGGTATGGCTACACCTTC.

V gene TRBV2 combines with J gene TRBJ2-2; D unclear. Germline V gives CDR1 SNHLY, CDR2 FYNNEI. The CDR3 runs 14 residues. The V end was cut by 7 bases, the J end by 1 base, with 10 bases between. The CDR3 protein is CASIGSLNTGELFF. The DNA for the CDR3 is TGTGCCAGCATAGGCTCGTTGAACACCGGGGAGCTGTTTTTT.

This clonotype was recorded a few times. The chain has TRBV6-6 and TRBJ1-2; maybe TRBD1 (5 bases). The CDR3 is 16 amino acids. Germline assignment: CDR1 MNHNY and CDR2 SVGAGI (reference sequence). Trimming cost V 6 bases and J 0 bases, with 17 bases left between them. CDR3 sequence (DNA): TGTGCCAGCAGCTTGCCGGGAGGGGAGTCTAACTATGGCTACACCTTC. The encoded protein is CASSLPGGESNYGYTF.

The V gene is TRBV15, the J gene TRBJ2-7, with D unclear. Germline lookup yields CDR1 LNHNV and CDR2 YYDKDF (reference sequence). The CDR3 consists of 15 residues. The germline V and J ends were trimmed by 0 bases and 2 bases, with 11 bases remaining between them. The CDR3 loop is CATSREPDRTYEQYF. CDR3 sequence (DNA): TGTGCCACCAGCAGAGAACCGGACCGAACCTACGAGCAGTACTTC.

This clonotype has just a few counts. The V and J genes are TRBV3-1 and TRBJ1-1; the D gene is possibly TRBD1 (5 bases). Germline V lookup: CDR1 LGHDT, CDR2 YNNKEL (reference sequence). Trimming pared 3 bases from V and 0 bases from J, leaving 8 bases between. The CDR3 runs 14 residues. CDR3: CASSHGDLNTEAFF. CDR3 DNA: TGTGCCAGCAGCCACGGGGACCTGAACACTGAAGCTTTCTTT.

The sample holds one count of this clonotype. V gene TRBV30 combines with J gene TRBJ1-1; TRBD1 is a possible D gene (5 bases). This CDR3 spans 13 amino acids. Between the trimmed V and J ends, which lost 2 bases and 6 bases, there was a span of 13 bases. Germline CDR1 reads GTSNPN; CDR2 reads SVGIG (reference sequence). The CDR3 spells CAWSLVRESEAFF. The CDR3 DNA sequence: TGTGCCTGGAGTTTGGTCAGGGAGTCTGAAGCTTTCTTT.

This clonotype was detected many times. CDR3 sequence: CSARDRVRGETQYF. The CDR3 region has the DNA TGCAGTGCTAGAGATCGTGTGCGGGGGGAGACCCAGTACTTC. The chain has TRBV20-1 and TRBJ2-5, with 7 bases matching TRBD2. V lost 0 bases, J lost 5 bases, and 6 bases stayed unmatched. Germline CDR1 is DFQATT and CDR2 is SNEGSKA (reference sequence). The CDR3 sequence is 14 residues long.

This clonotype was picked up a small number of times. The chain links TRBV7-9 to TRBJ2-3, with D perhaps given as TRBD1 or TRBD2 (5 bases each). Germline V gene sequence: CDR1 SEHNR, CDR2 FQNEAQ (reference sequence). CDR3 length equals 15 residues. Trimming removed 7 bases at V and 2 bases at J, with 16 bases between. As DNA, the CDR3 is TGTGCCAGCACGCAGTGGGGGTCGGTCACAGATACGCAGTATTTT. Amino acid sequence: CASTQWGSVTDTQYF.

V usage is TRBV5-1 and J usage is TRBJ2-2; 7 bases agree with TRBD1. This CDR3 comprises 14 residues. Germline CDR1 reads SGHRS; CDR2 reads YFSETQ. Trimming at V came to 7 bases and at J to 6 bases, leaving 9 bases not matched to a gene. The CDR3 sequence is CASRTGGDPGELFF. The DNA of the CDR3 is TGCGCCAGCCGGACAGGCGGCGATCCCGGGGAGCTGTTTTTT.

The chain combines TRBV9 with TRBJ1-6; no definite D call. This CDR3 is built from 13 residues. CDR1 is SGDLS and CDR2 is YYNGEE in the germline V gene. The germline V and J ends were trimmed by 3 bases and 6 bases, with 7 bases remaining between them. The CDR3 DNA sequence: TGTGCCAGCAGCGACGGATTTAATTCACCCCTCCACTTT. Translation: CASSDGFNSPLHF.

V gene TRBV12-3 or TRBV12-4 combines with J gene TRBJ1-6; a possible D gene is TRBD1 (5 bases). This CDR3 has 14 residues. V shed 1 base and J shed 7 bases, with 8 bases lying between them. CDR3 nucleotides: TGTGCCAGCAGTTTAGTCAGGGTAAATTCACCCCTCCACTTT. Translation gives CASSLVRVNSPLHF.

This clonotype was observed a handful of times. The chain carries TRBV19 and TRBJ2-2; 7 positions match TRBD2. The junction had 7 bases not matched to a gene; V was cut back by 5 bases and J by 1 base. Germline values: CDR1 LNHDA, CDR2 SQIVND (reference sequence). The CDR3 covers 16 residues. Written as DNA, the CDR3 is TGTGCCAGTAGTGCCTGGACTAGGCGGAACACCGGGGAGCTGTTTTTT. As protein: CASSAWTRRNTGELFF. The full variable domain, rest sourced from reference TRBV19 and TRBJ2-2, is DGGITQSPKYLFRKEGQNVTLSCEQNLNHDAMYWYRQDPGQGLRLIYYSQIVNDFQKGDIAEGYSVSREKKESFPLTVTSAQKNPTAFYLCASSAWTRRNTGELFFGEGSRLTVL.

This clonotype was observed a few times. The CDR3 sequence: CASSVAYSNQPQHF. The CDR3 nucleotides are TGTGCCAGCAGCGTCGCCTATAGCAATCAGCCCCAGCATTTT. This chain uses TRBV7-2 with TRBJ1-5; no clear D. In germline, CDR1 is SGHTA, CDR2 FQGNSA. The CDR3 is 14 residues long. V was cut by 5 bases and J by 0 bases, with 8 bases left in between.

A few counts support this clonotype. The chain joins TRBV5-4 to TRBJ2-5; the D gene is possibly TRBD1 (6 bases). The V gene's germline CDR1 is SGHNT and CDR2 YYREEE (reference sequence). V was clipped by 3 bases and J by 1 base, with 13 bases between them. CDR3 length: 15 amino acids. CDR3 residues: CASSSAQDSQETQYF. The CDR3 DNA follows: TGTGCCAGCAGCTCCGCCCAGGACAGCCAAGAGACCCAGTACTTC. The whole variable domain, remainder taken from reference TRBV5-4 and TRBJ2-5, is ETGVTQSPTHLIKTRGQQVTLRCSSQSGHNTVSWYQQALGQGPQFIFQYYREEENGRGNFPPRFSGLQFPNYSSELNVNALELDDSALYLCASSSAQDSQETQYFGPGTRLLVL.

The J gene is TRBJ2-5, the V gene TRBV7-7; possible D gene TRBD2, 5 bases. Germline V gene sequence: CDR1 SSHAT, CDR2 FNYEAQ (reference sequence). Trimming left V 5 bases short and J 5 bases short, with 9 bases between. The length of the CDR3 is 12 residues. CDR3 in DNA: TGTGCCAGCAGCGTGACGGGGGAGACCCAGTACTTC. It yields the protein CASSVTGETQYF.

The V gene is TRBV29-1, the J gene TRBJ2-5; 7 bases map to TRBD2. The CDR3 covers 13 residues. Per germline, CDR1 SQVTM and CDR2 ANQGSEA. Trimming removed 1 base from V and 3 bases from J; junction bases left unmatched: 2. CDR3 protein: CSVEGLAEETQYF. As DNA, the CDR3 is TGCAGCGTTGAAGGACTAGCTGAAGAGACCCAGTACTTC.